The 15 T cell receptor beta chains presented below share a single source sample, sequenced in a study of blood T cells in healthy people across ages. Combining a sample-barcoded 5' primer with a J-beta primer mix, a second PCR ran for roughly 7 to 11 cycles. TCRdb reprocessed the 5' RACE reads with MiXCR, giving one entry per CDR3 protein. The repertoire holds some 780,000 distinct CDR3 sequences, roughly 50% seen once, with more than 25% in the top ten. The sequenced material came from blood. The source of these receptors is a man between 35 and 55 years old in good health.

This chain joins TRBV4-2 and TRBJ2-2; 7 nucleotides match TRBD2. Germline-derived CDR1 and CDR2 are LGHNA and YNFKEQ. The CDR3 length is 17 residues. The V gene end was trimmed by 0 bases and the J gene end by 10 bases; junction bases not matched to a gene: 14. The CDR3 loop reads CASSQEALTGGRLELFF. CDR3 nucleotide sequence: TGTGCCAGCAGCCAAGAAGCCTTGACGGGGGGAAGGTTGGAGCTGTTTTTT.

The J gene is TRBJ1-4, the V gene TRBV20-1, with D perhaps TRBD1 (6 bases). Germline CDR1 is DFQATT and CDR2 is SNEGSKA (reference sequence). The CDR3 is 18 residues long. V dropped 3 bases and J dropped 0 bases, with 20 bases sitting between them. CDR3 region: CSARVFGRTDATNEKLFF. DNA of the CDR3: TGCAGTGCTAGGGTCTTTGGTCGGACAGATGCAACTAATGAAAAACTGTTTTTT.

The chain couples TRBV4-3 to TRBJ2-7; 8 bases are shared with TRBD1. The CDR3 is 14 amino acids. The trim removed 4 bases at V and 4 bases at J, leaving 6 bases unmatched. The germline gives CDR1 LGHNA, CDR2 YSLEER. CDR3 residues: CASSPGTGEYEQYF. CDR3 DNA: TGCGCCAGCAGCCCCGGGACAGGAGAATACGAGCAGTACTTC.

The chain has TRBV10-3 and TRBJ2-4; no clear D. The V end lost 0 bases, the J end lost 0 bases, and 12 bases lay between the germline ends. The CDR3 runs 17 residues. CDR1 and CDR2 (germline): ENHRY, SYGVKD. Written as DNA, the CDR3 is TGTGCCATCAGTGAGTCGAAGGGTCGGGTAGCCAAAAACATTCAGTACTTC. Encoded protein: CAISESKGRVAKNIQYF.

The chain has TRBV9 and TRBJ1-5; D unclear. V dropped 4 bases and J dropped 3 bases, with 17 bases sitting between them. Germline CDR1 SGDLS, CDR2 YYNGEE. The CDR3 is 16 amino acids. The CDR3 DNA is TGTGCCAGCAGCAAGGATGCCTTACCTGACAATCAGCCCCAGCATTTT. Translated: CASSKDALPDNQPQHF.

The DNA of the CDR3 is TGTGCCTGGGGAACCGGGACAGATAACTATGGCTACACCTTC. Encoded protein: CAWGTGTDNYGYTF. The rearrangement links TRBV30 to TRBJ1-2, with TRBD1 identical over 7 bases. From germline, CDR1 is GTSNPN and CDR2 SVGIG (reference sequence). J lost 1 base, V lost 5 bases, and 7 bases had no gene match. CDR3 size: 14 residues.

This rearrangement joins TRBV5-1 to TRBJ2-7; 12 nucleotides match TRBD2. This CDR3 comprises 16 residues. The V and J ends lost 0 bases and 2 bases, in that order; junction bases with no gene match: 3. Germline loops: CDR1 SGHRS, CDR2 YFSETQ. CDR3 coding DNA: TGCGCCAGCAGCTTGGAGTCTAGCGGGAGGGCCTACGAGCAGTACTTC. Protein: CASSLESSGRAYEQYF. Supplemented by reference TRBV5-1 and TRBJ2-7, the full variable domain reads KAGVTQTPRYLIKTRGQQVTLSCSPISGHRSVSWYQQTPGQGLQFLFEYFSETQRNKGNFPGRFSGRQFSNSRSEMNVSTLELGDSALYLCASSLESSGRAYEQYFGPGTRLTVT.

This clonotype was seen a few times. The V and J genes are TRBV29-1 and TRBJ1-2; 9 positions agree with TRBD1. Germline trimming cut 5 bases from V and 6 bases from J; bases unmatched to any gene: 10. The CDR3 is 14 amino acids. Germline CDR1 and CDR2: SQVTM and ANQGSEA. DNA of the CDR3: TGCAGCGTTAATAACCGGGACAGGGCGGATGGCTACACCTTC. It codes for CSVNNRDRADGYTF. The whole variable domain, filled in from reference TRBV29-1 and TRBJ1-2, reads SAVISQKPSRDICQRGTSLTIQCQVDSQVTMMFWYRQQPGQSLTLIATANQGSEATYESGFVIDKFPISRPNLTFSTLTVSNMSPEDSSIYLCSVNNRDRADGYTFGSGTRLTVV.

The CDR3 region has the DNA TGCAGTGCCTCAGATTTCGGGAGGTCCTACAATGAGCAGTTCTTC. Its translation: CSASDFGRSYNEQFF. The chain couples TRBV20-1 to TRBJ2-1; 7 bases match TRBD2. The CDR3 length is 15 residues. V lost 6 bases to trimming and J lost 1 base; unmatched junction nucleotides: 9. Germline-derived CDR1 and CDR2 are DFQATT and SNEGSKA (reference sequence).

The chain combines TRBV20-1 with TRBJ2-4; 7 bases are a match to TRBD2. The better agreement between TRBJ2-5 and the DNA end casts doubt on the J call. Germline CDR1 and CDR2: DFQATT and SNEGSKA (reference sequence). The CDR3 has 15 amino acids. DNA for the CDR3: TGCAGTGCCCCGCATCCTAGCGGAGCCCAAGAGACCCAGTACTTC. Amino acid sequence: CSAPHPSGAQETQYF.

In DNA, the CDR3 is TGTGCCAGCAGCTACAGAATAGCGGGAGATGAGCAGTTCTTC. Amino acids: CASSYRIAGDEQFF. J is TRBJ2-1 and V is TRBV7-2, with 9 positions matching TRBD2. The CDR3 length is 14 residues. V shed 4 bases, J shed 8 bases, and the junction held 6 bases outside the gene matches. Germline assignment: CDR1 SGHTA and CDR2 FQGNSA.

There are many counts of this clonotype. This sequence joins TRBV28 and TRBJ2-7; D remains unclear. This CDR3 spans 15 amino acids. V shed 1 base and J shed 4 bases, with 14 bases lying between them. CDR1 is MDHEN and CDR2 is SYDVKM in the germline V gene. The CDR3 here is CASSLFPGSGYEQYF. CDR3 DNA sequence: TGTGCCAGCAGTTTATTCCCAGGATCTGGGTACGAGCAGTACTTC.

This clonotype is a singleton in its sample. The V and J genes are TRBV2 and TRBJ2-3, with D possibly being TRBD1 or TRBD2 (6 bases each). Germline V CDR1 and CDR2: SNHLY, FYNNEI. This CDR3 has 15 amino acids. Trimming took 5 bases from V and 1 from J, leaving 13 bases between them. The CDR3 is CASSSGAGRTDTQYF. The CDR3 DNA reads as TGTGCCAGCAGTTCAGGGGCGGGGCGCACAGATACGCAGTATTTT.

This clonotype has just a few counts. The chain is built from TRBV10-3 and TRBJ1-2; D ambiguous. The CDR3 extends over 13 amino acids. V lost 3 bases and J lost 2, with 7 bases in between. CDR1 is ENHRY and CDR2 is SYGVKD in the germline V gene. The CDR3 nucleotides read TGTGCCATCAGTGACATGGAGAACTATGGCTACACCTTC. Amino acids: CAISDMENYGYTF.

The chain recombines TRBV7-2 with TRBJ2-5, with 7 bases fitting TRBD2. CDR1 and CDR2 from the germline V gene are SGHTA and FQGNSA. With V trimmed by 5 bases and J by 4 bases, 10 bases remained unmatched. The CDR3 extends over 15 amino acids. The CDR3 region has the DNA TGTGCCAGCAGCGCGGGAGTACCGGTAGGAGAGACCCAGTACTTC. It translates to CASSAGVPVGETQYF.